The 31 T cell receptor beta chains given below trace back to one sample, sequenced in a study of OX40 agonist ivuxolimab in advanced cancers. Measured with immunoSEQ multiplex PCR; TCRdb has only the in-frame clones, and not every one. Counted here are under 20,000 clones, about 83% occurring once; the ten biggest clones make up over 20%. The input for sequencing was CD4+ or CD8+ T cells sorted from blood, taken in a trial of the OX40 agonist ivuxolimab. The receptor source for this set is an adult with an advanced solid tumor such as melanoma, head and neck, liver or kidney cancer.

As to this clone: A junction boundary mismatches the germline segment, possibly from a read error. CDR3 bases: TGTGCCAGCAGCCAACTCCGGGAGAAACTCTACTTT. The encoded protein is CASSQLREKLYF. The rearrangement links TRBV5-6 to TRBJ1-6; no clear D gene. Germline-derived CDR1 and CDR2 are SGHDT and YYEEEE. The CDR3 covers 12 residues.

V usage is TRBV7-3 and J usage is TRBJ2-3, with D unclear. The germline gives CDR1 SGHTA, CDR2 FQGTGA. V lost 5 bases and J 2 bases, leaving 14 bases between the germline ends. The CDR3 contains 15 residues. This CDR3 is CASSTIASYTDTQYF. CDR3 nucleotide sequence: TGTGCCAGCAGCACGATAGCATCCTACACAGATACGCAGTATTTT.

This clone turned up a few times. V and J are TRBV28 and TRBJ1-1; TRBD1 might be the D (5 bases). The CDR3 extends over 18 amino acids. CDR1 and CDR2 from the germline V gene are MDHEN and SYDVKM. Trimming removed 6 bases from V and 0 bases from J, with 23 bases in between. CDR3 coding DNA: TGTGCCAGCAGCACAATGGTACAGGCCGGGTTGGTGAACACTGAAGCTTTCTTT. Its translation is CASSTMVQAGLVNTEAFF.

Note on this clone: A junction end diverges from the germline sequence, so it may reflect a read error. The sample contains more than one DNA sequence encoding this CDR3. The V call is TRBV25-1, the J call TRBJ2-2; D unclear. Germline V gene data show CDR1 as MGHDK and CDR2 as SYGVNS. This CDR3 has 15 residues. The CDR3 bases are TGCGCCAGCGCAGAAAGAAAAGTGAACACCGGGGAGCTGTTTTTT. Translation gives CASAERKVNTGELFF.

The J gene is TRBJ1-2, the V gene TRBV6-5; 7 bases align to TRBD1. The trim removed 0 bases at V and 4 bases at J, leaving 5 bases unmatched. The CDR3 loop spans 15 amino acids. CDR1 and CDR2 (germline): MNHEY, SVGAGI. The CDR3: CASSYSEGASYGYTF. The CDR3 DNA reads TGTGCCAGCAGTTACTCAGAGGGGGCCAGCTATGGCTACACCTTC.

This clone was picked up a small number of times. The V call is TRBV7-2, the J call TRBJ1-1, with D perhaps matching TRBD1 (5 bases). Between the trimmed V and J ends, which lost 4 bases and 2 bases, there was a span of 17 bases. The CDR3 is 16 amino acids. The germline V gene encodes CDR1 SGHTA and CDR2 FQGNSA. The CDR3 spells CASSSNPVDSNTEAFF. The DNA of the CDR3 is TGTGCCAGCAGCTCCAACCCCGTTGACAGTAACACTGAAGCTTTCTTT.

The rearrangement joins TRBV9 to TRBJ1-2; D is perhaps TRBD1 (6 bases). The CDR3 has 15 amino acids. V lost 0 bases to trimming and J lost 3 bases, with 12 bases between them. Germline lookup yields CDR1 SGDLS and CDR2 YYNGEE. The CDR3 spells CASSVVTGRDYGYTF. As DNA, the CDR3 is TGTGCCAGCAGCGTAGTGACAGGCCGAGACTATGGCTACACCTTC. Variable domain in full (rest from reference TRBV9 and TRBJ1-2): DSGVTQTPKHLITATGQRVTLRCSPRSGDLSVYWYQQSLDQGLQFLIQYYNGEERAKGNILERFSAQQFPDLHSELNLSSLELGDSALYFCASSVVTGRDYGYTFGSGTRLTVV.

Concerning this clone: The same CDR3 also results from other DNA sequences found in this sample. The chain recombines TRBV6-5 with TRBJ1-1; 8 bases align to TRBD1. This CDR3 is 14 amino acids long. Germline CDR1 is MNHEY and CDR2 is SVGAGI. Germline trimming cut 2 bases from V and 1 base from J; bases unmatched to any gene: 0. The CDR3 loop reads CASSYGTGNTEAFF. In DNA, the CDR3 is TGTGCCAGCAGTTACGGGACAGGGAACACTGAAGCTTTCTTT.

The chain uses TRBV12-5 and TRBJ2-1; TRBD2 matches at 7 bases. This CDR3 is built from 18 residues. From germline, CDR1 is LGHNT and CDR2 FRNRAP. The V gene end was trimmed by 0 bases and the J gene end by 8 bases; junction bases not matched to a gene: 16. The CDR3 region has the DNA TGTGCTAGTGGTTTGGTCCTCGACGAGACTAGCTCCCGCTATGAGCAGTTCTTC. It is translated as CASGLVLDETSSRYEQFF.

The chain joins TRBV6-5 to TRBJ2-5, with unresolved D. The closer fit of TRBJ2-7 to the DNA end suggests the J call may be wrong. Germline V lookup: CDR1 MNHEY, CDR2 SVGAGI. The length of the CDR3 is 13 residues. The CDR3 spells CASSYQSNYEQYF. DNA for the CDR3: TGTGCCAGCAGTTACCAGTCCAACTACGAGCAGTACTTC.

This clone was detected a few times. The chain joins TRBV10-3 to TRBJ2-7, with TRBD1 matching 10 bases. From germline, CDR1 is ENHRY and CDR2 SYGVKD. Trimming cost V 4 bases and J 3 bases; bases outside gene matches: 0. The CDR3 runs 13 residues. CDR3 in DNA: TGTGCCATCAGTGGGACAGGGGGCTACGAGCAGTACTTC. Translating it yields CAISGTGGYEQYF.

CDR3 sequence: CASSRIADNEQFF. The CDR3 region has the DNA TGTGCCAGCAGTAGAATAGCGGACAATGAGCAGTTCTTC. This chain uses TRBV28 with TRBJ2-1; maybe TRBD2 (6 bases). Germline values: CDR1 MDHEN, CDR2 SYDVKM. V was cut by 5 bases and J by 5 bases, with 10 bases left in between. The CDR3 spans 13 residues.

V gene TRBV27 combines with J gene TRBJ2-7; 12 nucleotides match TRBD2. CDR3 length: 15 amino acids. Germline CDR1 and CDR2: MNHEY and SMNVEV (reference sequence). V dropped 2 bases and J dropped 3; count of bases not matched to a gene: 2. The CDR3 region has the DNA TGTGCCAGCAGTTTAACTAGCGGGAGGTTCTACGAGCAGTACTTC. It yields the protein CASSLTSGRFYEQYF.

The chain carries TRBV6-1 and TRBJ2-7; no reliable D call. Per the germline V gene, CDR1 is MNHNS and CDR2 is SASEGT. The CDR3 is made up of 14 amino acids. Trimming cost V 1 base and J 3 bases, with 10 bases left between them. The CDR3 DNA reads TGTGCCAGCAGTGAAGTTAGTGGCCTCTACGAGCAGTACTTC. This gives the protein CASSEVSGLYEQYF.

V is TRBV18 and J is TRBJ2-7; TRBD2 matches 11 bases. Germline V gene data show CDR1 as KGHSH and CDR2 as LQKENI. V was clipped by 0 bases and J by 0 bases; unmatched bases: 4. This CDR3 comprises 17 residues. The CDR3 DNA reads as TGTGCCAGCTCACCACCTCTAGCGGGGGGTTACTCCTACGAGCAGTACTTC. It translates to CASSPPLAGGYSYEQYF.

In its sample, this clone was seen once. The CDR3 sequence is CASSLDVDSTTTPNYGYTF. CDR3 bases: TGTGCCAGCAGCTTAGATGTGGACAGTACCACTACCCCTAACTATGGCTACACCTTC. This chain connects TRBV11-2 to TRBJ1-2, with a tentative D call TRBD1 (6 bases). The CDR3 is 19 amino acids. Germline V lookup: CDR1 SGHAT, CDR2 FQNNGV. V was pared by 0 bases and J by 0 bases, with 20 bases between. Together with reference TRBV11-2 and TRBJ1-2, the CDR3 gives the full variable domain: EAGVAQSPRYKIIEKRQSVAFWCNPISGHATLYWYQQILGQGPKLLIQFQNNGVVDDSQLPKDRFSAERLKGVDSTLKIQPAKLEDSAVYLCASSLDVDSTTTPNYGYTFGSGTRLTVV.

This chain's CDR3 is CASRIYGGELFF. For the CDR3, the DNA is TGTGCCAGTAGAATCTATGGCGGGGAGCTGTTTTTT. This rearrangement joins TRBV27 to TRBJ2-2; D gene unclear. Germline assignment: CDR1 MNHEY and CDR2 SMNVEV (reference sequence). The CDR3 totals 12 residues. Deletions cut 9 bases from V and 7 bases from J, with 12 bases between.

The V and J genes are TRBV7-9 and TRBJ2-1, with D perhaps TRBD2 (6 bases). With 7 bases removed from V and 4 bases from J, the gap between germline ends came to 26 bases. This CDR3 is built from 18 residues. Germline V gene lookup returns CDR1 SEHNR and CDR2 FQNEAQ (reference sequence). CDR3 region: CASTPQTQRAHAYNEQFF. The CDR3 DNA sequence: TGTGCCAGCACCCCCCAGACTCAGCGGGCCCACGCTTACAATGAGCAGTTCTTC.

The rearrangement links TRBV28 to TRBJ2-3, with 11 bases fitting TRBD1. The CDR3 consists of 16 residues. Losses at the gene ends were 1 base for V and 3 bases for J; bases not matched to a gene: 3. Germline V gene sequence: CDR1 MDHEN, CDR2 SYDVKM. In DNA form, the CDR3 reads TGTGCCAGCAGTTTATCGGGACAGGGGGTGACAGATACGCAGTATTTT. This encodes CASSLSGQGVTDTQYF.

V and J are TRBV10-2 and TRBJ1-4; 7 nucleotides line up with TRBD1. Unmatched junction bases numbered 7, after V lost 7 bases and J lost 8 bases. CDR3 size: 13 residues. Germline values: CDR1 WSHSY, CDR2 SAAADI. The CDR3 loop reads CASTGGRREKLFF. CDR3 DNA sequence: TGCGCCAGCACAGGGGGACGACGAGAAAAACTGTTTTTT.

The V gene is TRBV11-2, the J gene TRBJ2-7; weak D call: TRBD1 (6 bases). The V gene's germline CDR1 is SGHAT and CDR2 FQNNGV. The V end was cut by 0 bases, the J end by 2 bases, with 11 bases between. This CDR3 is built from 15 residues. The CDR3 protein is CASSLDTRDTYEQYF. The CDR3 nucleotides read TGTGCCAGCAGCTTAGATACCAGGGACACCTACGAGCAGTACTTC.

The V and J genes are TRBV9 and TRBJ1-1; D ambiguous. Trimming shortened V by 3 bases and J by 5 bases, and 8 bases separated the two germline ends. The CDR3 loop spans 12 amino acids. Germline loops: CDR1 SGDLS, CDR2 YYNGEE. The CDR3 here is CASSGSGTEAFF. In DNA, the CDR3 is TGTGCCAGCAGCGGCAGCGGGACTGAAGCTTTCTTT.

The chain carries TRBV5-6 and TRBJ2-7; 7 positions match TRBD2. Trimming took 8 bases from V and 1 from J; bases not matched to a gene: 6. The CDR3 is made up of 13 amino acids. Germline loops: CDR1 SGHDT, CDR2 YYEEEE. CDR3 region: CASYASGSYEQYF. The CDR3 DNA reads TGTGCCAGTTATGCTAGCGGTTCCTACGAGCAGTACTTC.

This clone appeared a single time. The CDR3 reads CASSYSSTALYGYTF. CDR3 in DNA: TGTGCCAGCAGTTACTCCTCCACGGCTCTCTATGGCTACACCTTC. The chain couples TRBV6-5 to TRBJ1-2; D not resolved. Per the germline V gene, CDR1 is MNHEY and CDR2 is SVGAGI. The V end was cut by 0 bases, the J end by 4 bases, with 12 bases between. CDR3 length: 15 amino acids.

The chain uses TRBV15 and TRBJ2-1; 7 bases line up with TRBD2. CDR1 is LNHNV, CDR2 YYDKDF, per germline (reference sequence). V was clipped by 0 bases and J by 6 bases; unmatched bases: 5. This CDR3 region has 15 residues. The DNA of the CDR3 is TGTGCCACCAGCAGAGAGGTGGGAGGGATCAATGAGCAGTTCTTC. Translated: CATSREVGGINEQFF.

This chain links TRBV7-2 with TRBJ1-1, with D maybe TRBD1 (5 bases). In germline, CDR1 is SGHTA, CDR2 FQGNSA. Trimming took off 5 bases at V and 1 base at J, with 11 bases between the two ends. The CDR3 length is 14 residues. The DNA of the CDR3 is TGTGCCAGCAGCCTCAAGGACACGAACACTGAAGCTTTCTTT. It yields the protein CASSLKDTNTEAFF.

This chain uses TRBV6-6 with TRBJ1-2; 9 bases line up with TRBD1. With 5 bases clipped from V and 4 bases from J, the junction kept 11 bases outside the gene matches. The CDR3 has 16 residues. Germline V gene data show CDR1 as MNHNY and CDR2 as SVGAGI (reference sequence). The CDR3 is CASSHRDRALGYGYTF. In nucleotides, the CDR3 is TGTGCCAGCAGTCACCGGGACAGGGCTCTAGGCTATGGCTACACCTTC.

The CDR3 sequence is CASLGLTSGGYGYTF. The CDR3 bases are TGTGCCAGCCTGGGACTCACGTCCGGAGGCTATGGCTACACCTTC. This chain uses TRBV25-1 with TRBJ1-2; TRBD1 is a possible D gene (5 bases). V dropped 8 bases and J dropped 4 bases, with 20 bases sitting between them. CDR3 size: 15 residues. Germline V gene sequence: CDR1 MGHDK, CDR2 SYGVNS.

This clone was picked up a small number of times. The chain carries TRBV2 and TRBJ1-6; a possible D gene is TRBD1 (6 bases). The CDR3 contains 14 residues. Trimming shortened V by 6 bases and J by 7 bases, and 13 bases separated the two germline ends. CDR1 SNHLY and CDR2 FYNNEI come from the germline V gene. As DNA, the CDR3 is TGTGCCAGCAGCCAAGGACAGCGCAATTCACCCCTCCACTTT. Translated, it gives CASSQGQRNSPLHF.

In its sample, this clone was seen once. Compared with germline, one end of the junction differs, possibly owing to a read error. This sequence joins TRBV6-5 and TRBJ2-2, with TRBD1 as a possible D gene (5 bases). Germline loops: CDR1 MNHEY, CDR2 SVGAGI. This CDR3 is built from 13 residues. CDR3 region: CACRVSNTGELFF. CDR3 nucleotide sequence: TGTGCCTGCAGGGTATCGAACACCGGGGAGCTGTTTTTT.

The CDR3 sequence is CASSLEGVGVRRRNTEAFF. The CDR3 bases are TGTGCCAGCAGTTTAGAGGGGGTCGGGGTCAGGAGGAGGAACACTGAAGCTTTCTTT. The chain carries TRBV28 and TRBJ1-1; D perhaps matches TRBD1 (6 bases). V was trimmed by 2 bases and J by 1 base, leaving 23 bases between them. CDR3 size: 19 residues. Germline V gene sequence: CDR1 MDHEN, CDR2 SYDVKM.